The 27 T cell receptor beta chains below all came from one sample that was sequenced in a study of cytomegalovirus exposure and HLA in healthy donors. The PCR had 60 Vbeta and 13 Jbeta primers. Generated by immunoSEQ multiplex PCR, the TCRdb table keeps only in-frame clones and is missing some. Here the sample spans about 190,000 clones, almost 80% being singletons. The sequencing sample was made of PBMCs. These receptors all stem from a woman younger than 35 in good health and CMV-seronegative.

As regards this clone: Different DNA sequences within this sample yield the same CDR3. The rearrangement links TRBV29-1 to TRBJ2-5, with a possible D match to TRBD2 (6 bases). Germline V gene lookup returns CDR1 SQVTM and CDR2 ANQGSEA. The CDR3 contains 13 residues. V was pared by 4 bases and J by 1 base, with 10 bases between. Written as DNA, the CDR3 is TGCAGCGTTGTCGGAGGGATCCAAGAGACCCAGTACTTC. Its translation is CSVVGGIQETQYF.

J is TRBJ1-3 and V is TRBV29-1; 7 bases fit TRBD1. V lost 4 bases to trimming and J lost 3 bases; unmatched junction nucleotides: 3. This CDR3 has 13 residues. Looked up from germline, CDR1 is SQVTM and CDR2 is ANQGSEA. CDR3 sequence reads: CSVGQGGGNTIYF. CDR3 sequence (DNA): TGCAGCGTTGGACAGGGAGGTGGAAACACCATATATTTT.

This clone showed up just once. The chain's CDR3 is CASSLRTGRVTDTQYF. CDR3 DNA: TGTGCCAGCAGTTTAAGGACAGGGCGGGTCACAGATACGCAGTATTTT. This rearrangement joins TRBV6-5 to TRBJ2-3; 8 bases line up with TRBD1. In germline, CDR1 is MNHEY, CDR2 SVGAGI. The J segment lost 2 bases and the V segment lost 4 bases, leaving 8 bases of the junction unmatched. The CDR3 consists of 16 residues.

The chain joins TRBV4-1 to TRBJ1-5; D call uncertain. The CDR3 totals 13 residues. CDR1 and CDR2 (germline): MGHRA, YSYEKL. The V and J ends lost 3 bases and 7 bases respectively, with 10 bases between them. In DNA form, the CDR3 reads TGCGCCAGCAGCCACAGGATAGACCAGCCCCAGCATTTT. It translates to CASSHRIDQPQHF.

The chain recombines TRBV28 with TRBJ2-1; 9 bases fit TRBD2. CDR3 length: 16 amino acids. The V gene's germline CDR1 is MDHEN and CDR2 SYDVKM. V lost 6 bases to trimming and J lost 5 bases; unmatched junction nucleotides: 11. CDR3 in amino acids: CASSLPGLALHNEQFF. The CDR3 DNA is TGTGCCAGCAGCCTCCCGGGACTAGCCCTTCACAATGAGCAGTTCTTC.

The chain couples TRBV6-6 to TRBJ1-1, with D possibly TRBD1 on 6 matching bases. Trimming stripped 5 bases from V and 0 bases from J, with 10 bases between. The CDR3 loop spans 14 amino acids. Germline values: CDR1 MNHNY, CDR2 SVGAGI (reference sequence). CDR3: CASSTQGMNTEAFF. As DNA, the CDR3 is TGTGCCAGCAGTACTCAGGGGATGAACACTGAAGCTTTCTTT.

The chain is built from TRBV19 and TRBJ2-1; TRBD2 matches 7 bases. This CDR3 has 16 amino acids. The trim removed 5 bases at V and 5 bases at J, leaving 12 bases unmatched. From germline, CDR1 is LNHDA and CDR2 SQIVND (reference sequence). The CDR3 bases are TGTGCCAGTAGTCTGCGCCGGGGCGGGAGAGACAATGAGCAGTTCTTC. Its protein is CASSLRRGGRDNEQFF.

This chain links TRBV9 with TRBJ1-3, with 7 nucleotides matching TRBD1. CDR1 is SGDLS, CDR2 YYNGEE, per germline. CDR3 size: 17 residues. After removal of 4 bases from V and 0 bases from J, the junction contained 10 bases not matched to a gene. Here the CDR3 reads CASSPRQGLSSGNTIYF. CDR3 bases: TGTGCCAGCAGCCCTCGACAGGGCCTAAGCTCTGGAAACACCATATATTTT.

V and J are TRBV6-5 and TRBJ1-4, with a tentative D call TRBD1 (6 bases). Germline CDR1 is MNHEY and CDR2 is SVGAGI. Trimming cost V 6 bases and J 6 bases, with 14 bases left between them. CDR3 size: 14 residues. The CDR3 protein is CASSTGTQDEKLFF. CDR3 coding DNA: TGTGCCAGCAGCACCGGGACACAGGATGAAAAACTGTTTTTT.

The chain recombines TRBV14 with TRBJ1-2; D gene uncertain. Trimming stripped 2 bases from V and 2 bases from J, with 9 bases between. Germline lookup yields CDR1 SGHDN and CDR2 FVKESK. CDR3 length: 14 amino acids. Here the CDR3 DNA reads TGTGCCAGCAGCCAACCAGGTCGGAACTATGGCTACACCTTC. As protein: CASSQPGRNYGYTF.

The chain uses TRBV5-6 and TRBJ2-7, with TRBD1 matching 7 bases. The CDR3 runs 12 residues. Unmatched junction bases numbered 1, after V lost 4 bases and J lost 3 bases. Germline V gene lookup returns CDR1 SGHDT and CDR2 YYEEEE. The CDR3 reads CASSTGDYEQYF. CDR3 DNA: TGTGCCAGCAGCACAGGGGACTACGAGCAGTACTTC.

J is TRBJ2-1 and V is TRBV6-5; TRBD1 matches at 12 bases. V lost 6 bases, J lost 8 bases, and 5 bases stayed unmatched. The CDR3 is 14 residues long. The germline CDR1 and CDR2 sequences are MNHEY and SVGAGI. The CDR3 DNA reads TGTGCCAGCAGCGGGACAGGGGGCAAATATGAGCAGTTCTTC. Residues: CASSGTGGKYEQFF.

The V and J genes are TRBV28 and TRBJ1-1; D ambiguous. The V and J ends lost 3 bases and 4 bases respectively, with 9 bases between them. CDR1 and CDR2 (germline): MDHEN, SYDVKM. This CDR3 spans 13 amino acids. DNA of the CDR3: TGTGCCAGCAGTTTTGGCAGGTCCACTGAAGCTTTCTTT. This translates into CASSFGRSTEAFF.

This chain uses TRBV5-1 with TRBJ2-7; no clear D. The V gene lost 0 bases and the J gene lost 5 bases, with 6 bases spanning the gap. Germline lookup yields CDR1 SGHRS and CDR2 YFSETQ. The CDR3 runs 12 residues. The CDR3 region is CASSLATDEQYF. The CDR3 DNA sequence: TGCGCCAGCAGCTTGGCTACGGACGAGCAGTACTTC.

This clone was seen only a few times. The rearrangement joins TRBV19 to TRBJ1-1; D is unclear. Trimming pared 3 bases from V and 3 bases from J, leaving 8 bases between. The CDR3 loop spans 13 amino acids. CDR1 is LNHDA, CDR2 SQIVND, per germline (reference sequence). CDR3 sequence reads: CASSIEQYTEAFF. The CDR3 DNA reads TGTGCCAGTAGTATCGAACAGTACACTGAAGCTTTCTTT.

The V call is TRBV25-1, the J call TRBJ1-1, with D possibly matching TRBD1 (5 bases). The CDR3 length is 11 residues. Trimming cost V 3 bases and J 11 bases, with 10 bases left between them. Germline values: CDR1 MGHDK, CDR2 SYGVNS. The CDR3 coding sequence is TGTGCCAGCAGTGACGCGGGGGGGGCTTTCTTT. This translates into CASSDAGGAFF.

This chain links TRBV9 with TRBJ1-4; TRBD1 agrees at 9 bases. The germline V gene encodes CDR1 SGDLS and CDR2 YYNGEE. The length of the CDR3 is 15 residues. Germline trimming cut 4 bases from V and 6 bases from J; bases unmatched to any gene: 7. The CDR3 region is CASSPRTGEDEKLFF. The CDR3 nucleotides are TGTGCCAGCAGCCCAAGGACAGGGGAGGATGAAAAACTGTTTTTT. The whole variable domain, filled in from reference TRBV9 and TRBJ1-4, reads DSGVTQTPKHLITATGQRVTLRCSPRSGDLSVYWYQQSLDQGLQFLIQYYNGEERAKGNILERFSAQQFPDLHSELNLSSLELGDSALYFCASSPRTGEDEKLFFGSGTQLSVL.

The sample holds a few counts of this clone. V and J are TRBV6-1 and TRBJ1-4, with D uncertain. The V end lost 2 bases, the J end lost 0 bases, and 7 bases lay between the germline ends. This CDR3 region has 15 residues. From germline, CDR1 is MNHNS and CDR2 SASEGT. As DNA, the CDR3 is TGTGCCAGCAGTGAATACACAGCAACTAATGAAAAACTGTTTTTT. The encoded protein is CASSEYTATNEKLFF.

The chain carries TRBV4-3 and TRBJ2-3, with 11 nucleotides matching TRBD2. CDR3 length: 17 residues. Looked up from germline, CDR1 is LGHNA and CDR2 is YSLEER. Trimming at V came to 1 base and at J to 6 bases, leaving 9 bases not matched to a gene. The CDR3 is CASSQALGTSGGDTQYF. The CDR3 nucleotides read TGCGCCAGCAGCCAAGCGCTCGGGACTAGCGGAGGGGATACGCAGTATTTT.

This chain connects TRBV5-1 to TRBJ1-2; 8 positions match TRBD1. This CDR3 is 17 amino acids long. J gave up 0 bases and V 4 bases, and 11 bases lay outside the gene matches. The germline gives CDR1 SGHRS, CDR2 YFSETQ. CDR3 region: CASSLGTGIEANYGYTF. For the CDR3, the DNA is TGCGCCAGCAGCCTCGGGACAGGCATTGAAGCTAACTATGGCTACACCTTC.

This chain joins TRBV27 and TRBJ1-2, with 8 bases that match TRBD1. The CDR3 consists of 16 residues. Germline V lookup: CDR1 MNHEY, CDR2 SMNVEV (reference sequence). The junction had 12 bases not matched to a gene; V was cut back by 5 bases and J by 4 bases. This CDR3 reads CASSKTGAQGPYGYTF. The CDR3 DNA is TGTGCCAGCAGTAAGACAGGGGCTCAAGGTCCCTATGGCTACACCTTC.

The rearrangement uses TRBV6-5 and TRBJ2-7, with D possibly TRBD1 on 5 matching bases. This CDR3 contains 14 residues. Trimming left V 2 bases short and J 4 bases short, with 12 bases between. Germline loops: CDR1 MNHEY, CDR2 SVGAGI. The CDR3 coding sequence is TGTGCCAGCAGTTACCGGGTATCAGGGTACGAGCAGTACTTC. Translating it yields CASSYRVSGYEQYF.

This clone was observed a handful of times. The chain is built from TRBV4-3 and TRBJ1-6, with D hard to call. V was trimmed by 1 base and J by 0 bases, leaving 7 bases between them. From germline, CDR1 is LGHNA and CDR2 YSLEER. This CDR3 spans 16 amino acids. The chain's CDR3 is CASSQVYSSYNSPLHF. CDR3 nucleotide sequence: TGCGCCAGCAGCCAAGTGTACAGCTCCTATAATTCACCCCTCCACTTT.

The CDR3 DNA is TGTGCCAGTAGGACTAGCGGGAGGGCAGATACGCAGTATTTT. Residues: CASRTSGRADTQYF. The chain employs TRBV19 and TRBJ2-3; 14 bases are a match to TRBD2. Germline-derived CDR1 and CDR2 are LNHDA and SQIVND (reference sequence). After removal of 6 bases from V and 4 bases from J, the junction contained 0 bases not matched to a gene. The CDR3 covers 14 residues.

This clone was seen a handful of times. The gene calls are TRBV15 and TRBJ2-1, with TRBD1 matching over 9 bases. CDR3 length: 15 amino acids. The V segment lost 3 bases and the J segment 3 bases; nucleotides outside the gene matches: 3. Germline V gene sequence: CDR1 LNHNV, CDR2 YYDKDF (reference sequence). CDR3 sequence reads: CATSRGTGNYNEQFF. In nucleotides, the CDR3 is TGTGCCACCAGCAGGGGGACAGGGAACTACAATGAGCAGTTCTTC.

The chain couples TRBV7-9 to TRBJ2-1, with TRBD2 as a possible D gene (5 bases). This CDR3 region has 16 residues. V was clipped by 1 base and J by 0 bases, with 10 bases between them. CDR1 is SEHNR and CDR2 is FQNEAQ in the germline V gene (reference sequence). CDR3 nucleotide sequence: TGTGCCAGCAGCTTAGGAGCGGAGAGCTCCTACAATGAGCAGTTCTTC. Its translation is CASSLGAESSYNEQFF.

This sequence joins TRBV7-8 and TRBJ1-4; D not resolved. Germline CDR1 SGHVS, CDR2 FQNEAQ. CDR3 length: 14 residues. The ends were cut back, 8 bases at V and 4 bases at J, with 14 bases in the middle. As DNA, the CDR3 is TGTGCCAGCGGAGGGCAGGTTTATAATGAAAAACTGTTTTTT. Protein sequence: CASGGQVYNEKLFF.